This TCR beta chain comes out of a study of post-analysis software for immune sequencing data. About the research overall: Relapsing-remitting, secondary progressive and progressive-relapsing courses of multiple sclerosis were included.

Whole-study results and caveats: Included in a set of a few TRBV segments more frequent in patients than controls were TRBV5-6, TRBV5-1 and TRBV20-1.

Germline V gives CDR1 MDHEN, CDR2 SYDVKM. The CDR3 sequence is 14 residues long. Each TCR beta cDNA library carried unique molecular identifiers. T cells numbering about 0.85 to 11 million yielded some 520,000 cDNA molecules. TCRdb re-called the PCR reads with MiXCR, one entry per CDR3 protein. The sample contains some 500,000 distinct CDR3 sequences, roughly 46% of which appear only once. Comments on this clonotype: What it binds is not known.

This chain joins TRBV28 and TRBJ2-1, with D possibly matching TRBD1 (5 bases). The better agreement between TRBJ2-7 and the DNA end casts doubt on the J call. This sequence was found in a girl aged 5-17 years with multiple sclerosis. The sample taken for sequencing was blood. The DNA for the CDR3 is TGTGCCAGCAGTTTAAGGGGCATGAACAATGAGCAGTACTTC. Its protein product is CASSLRGMNNEQYF.